This T cell receptor (beta chain) originates from a study of cytomegalovirus exposure and HLA in healthy donors. Vbeta (60) and Jbeta (13) primers were used in the PCR. Sequencing used immunoSEQ multiplex PCR; TCRdb keeps in-frame clones, though not all of them. The sample has 57,000 or so clones, approximately 72% seen once. V dropped 2 bases and J dropped 2; count of bases not matched to a gene: 6. The germline V gene encodes CDR1 SNHLY and CDR2 FYNNEI. The CDR3 loop spans 15 amino acids. The TCR was taken from a man aged 45-65 years in good health and CMV-seropositive. What was sequenced was PBMCs. The J gene is TRBJ2-7, the V gene TRBV2, with 7 bases aligning to TRBD1. CDR3 coding DNA: TGTGCCAGCAGTGAACCCCGGGACAGTCCCTACGAGCAGTACTTC. This sequence encodes CASSEPRDSPYEQYF.